In this sample, the clone carrying this T cell receptor (beta chain) turned up many times. The CDR3 extends over 15 amino acids. The germline CDR1 and CDR2 sequences are SGHRS and YFSETQ. With 4 bases clipped from V and 3 bases from J, the junction kept 6 bases outside the gene matches. As the template, RNA transcripts were used to amplify TCR beta CDR3 regions. HTBI-primed RT-PCR formed the first round, and a multiplex PCR formed the second. TCRdb reprocessed the multiplex PCR reads with MiXCR, giving one entry per CDR3 protein. The sample carries 580,000 or so distinct CDR3 sequences, 35% to 45% recorded once. Among the exclusions were patients with other autoimmune diseases, uncontrolled infections, pregnancy or lactation. Orbital computed tomography, thyroid ultrasound, TRAb, serum thyroxine and clinical symptoms formed the basis of diagnosis. The data derive from a study of Graves' ophthalmopathy and Graves' hyperthyroidism. Overall study: A follow-up of 18 months without ophthalmopathy meant that hyperthyroidism was stable.

The sequence was collected from an adult man with Graves' hyperthyroidism. Sequenced input: peripheral blood or thyroid tissue (not recorded which). The chain recombines TRBV5-1 with TRBJ2-7; 11 positions agree with TRBD2. The CDR3 DNA is TGCGCCAGCAGCGCAGAACTAGCGGGGGACTACGAGCAGTACTTC. Amino acids: CASSAELAGDYEQYF.